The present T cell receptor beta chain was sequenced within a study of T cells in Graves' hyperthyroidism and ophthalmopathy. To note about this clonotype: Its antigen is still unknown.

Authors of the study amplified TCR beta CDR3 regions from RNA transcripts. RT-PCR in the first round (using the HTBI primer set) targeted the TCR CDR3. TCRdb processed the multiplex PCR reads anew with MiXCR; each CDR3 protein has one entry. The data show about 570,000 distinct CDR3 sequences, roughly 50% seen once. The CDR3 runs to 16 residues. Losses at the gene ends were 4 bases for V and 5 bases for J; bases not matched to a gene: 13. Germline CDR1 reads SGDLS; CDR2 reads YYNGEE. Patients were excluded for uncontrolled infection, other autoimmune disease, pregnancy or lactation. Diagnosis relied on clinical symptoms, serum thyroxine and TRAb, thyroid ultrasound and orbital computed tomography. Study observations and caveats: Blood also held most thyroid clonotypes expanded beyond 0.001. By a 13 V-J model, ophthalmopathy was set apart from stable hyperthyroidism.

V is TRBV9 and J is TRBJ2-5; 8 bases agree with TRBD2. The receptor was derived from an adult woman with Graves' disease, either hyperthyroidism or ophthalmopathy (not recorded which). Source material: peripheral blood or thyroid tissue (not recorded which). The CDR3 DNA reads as TGTGCCAGCAGCCACCCGACGGGGGGGATGCTGGAGACCCAGTACTTC. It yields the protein CASSHPTGGMLETQYF.